These T cell receptor beta chains were read from a single sample in a study of blood T cell repertoires in COVID-19. Generated by immunoSEQ multiplex PCR, the TCRdb table keeps only in-frame clones and is missing some. The table has 200,000 to 300,000 clones, roughly 81% seen once. Material: peripheral blood. The receptors here all came from a woman aged 80 or over with COVID-19, enrolled during active disease. Both conserved end residues are part of each CDR3. Fields, in order: CDR3 protein, CDR3 DNA, V gene, clone size, J gene, D gene. A D gene is named only where the DNA matches it firmly. Clone size is shown for a subset of rows, as once, few, many or a class of expanded clone.

CASSQEFAPQGELFF	TGTGCCAGCAGCCAAGAATTCGCGCCACAGGGGGAGCTGTTTTTT	TRBV3-1/TRBV3-2	NA	TRBJ2-2	NA
CASSPSSGSRAGYEQYF	TGTGCCAGCAGCCCCTCCAGCGGGAGTCGCGCGGGCTACGAGCAGTACTTC	TRBV9	NA	TRBJ2-7	TRBD2
CASSPDTYQPQHF	TGTGCCAGCTCTCCGGACACATATCAGCCCCAGCATTTT	TRBV18	NA	TRBJ1-5	NA
CASSSQTNTEAFF	TGTGCCAGCAGTTCACAGACGAACACTGAAGCTTTCTTT	TRBV12-3/TRBV12-4	NA	TRBJ1-1	NA
CASSVPGTGGSYEQYF	TGCGCCAGCTCCGTCCCCGGGACAGGGGGCTCCTACGAGCAGTACTTC	TRBV5-1	NA	TRBJ2-7	TRBD1
CSVDSGRADNEQFF	TGCAGCGTTGATAGCGGGAGGGCCGACAATGAGCAGTTCTTC	TRBV29-1	NA	TRBJ2-1	TRBD2
CASSQGSGGADYGYTF	TGCGCCAGCAGCCAAGGATCAGGGGGCGCGGACTATGGCTACACCTTC	TRBV4-1	NA	TRBJ1-2	TRBD1
CASSLKGGGGGYTF	TGTGCCAGCAGTCTCAAGGGTGGCGGGGGTGGCTACACCTTC	TRBV28	NA	TRBJ1-2	NA
CASSEALPGTIYGSPLHF	TGTGCCAGCAGTGAAGCGCTTCCAGGGACTATCTACGGTTCACCCCTCCACTTT	TRBV2	NA	TRBJ1-6	NA
CASSLVNWNTEAFF	TGCGCCAGCAGCCTAGTTAATTGGAACACTGAAGCTTTCTTT	TRBV5-1	NA	TRBJ1-1	NA
CASSQQANTEAFF	TGTGCCAGCAGCCAACAGGCGAACACTGAAGCTTTCTTT	TRBV14	NA	TRBJ1-1	NA
CASSDPTGVEKLFF	TGTGCCAGCAGTGACCCGACCGGGGTGGAAAAACTGTTTTTT	TRBV25-1	few	TRBJ1-4	NA
CSAGPSPGEQYF	TGCAGCGCGGGACCCTCCCCGGGGGAGCAGTACTTC	TRBV29-1	NA	TRBJ2-7	NA
CASTFRDRRGNEQFF	TGTGCCAGCACTTTCCGGGACCGGCGGGGCAATGAGCAGTTCTTC	TRBV2	NA	TRBJ2-1	NA
CASSLVQGYNEQFF	TGCGCCAGCAGCTTGGTTCAGGGTTACAATGAGCAGTTCTTC	TRBV5-1	NA	TRBJ2-1	NA
CASSHRGRNTEAFF	TGTGCCAGCAGTCACAGGGGCCGGAACACTGAAGCTTTCTTT	TRBV13	NA	TRBJ1-1	TRBD1
CASSQGRPGEKLFF	TGCGCCAGCAGCCAAGGCAGGCCGGGGGAAAAACTGTTTTTT	TRBV4-1	NA	TRBJ1-4	NA
CASSGGTGFVSNQPQHF	TGTGCCAGCAGCGGCGGGACAGGGTTCGTAAGCAATCAGCCCCAGCATTTT	TRBV5-8	NA	TRBJ1-5	TRBD1
CASSEPGGLAGKSNTGELFF	TGTGCCAGCAGCGAGCCGGGGGGACTAGCGGGGAAGTCGAACACCGGGGAGCTGTTTTTT	TRBV2	NA	TRBJ2-2	TRBD2
CASSSPSTSSYEQYF	TGTGCCAGCAGTTCCCCTTCGACTAGCAGCTACGAGCAGTACTTC	TRBV6-6	NA	TRBJ2-7	TRBD2
CASSWGGVASPLHF	TGTGCCAGCAGCTGGGGCGGGGTGGCTTCACCCCTCCACTTT	TRBV7-2	NA	TRBJ1-6	NA
CASSYSRDYQPQHF	TGTGCCAGCAGTTACTCCAGGGACTATCAGCCCCAGCATTTT	TRBV6-5	NA	TRBJ1-5	NA
CASSLATSTEQFF	TGTGCCAGCAGCTTAGCGACTAGTACTGAGCAGTTCTTC	TRBV7-6	once	TRBJ2-1	NA
CASSLDGLTVGARTDTQYF	TGTGCCAGCAGCTTAGACGGGCTCACCGTGGGAGCACGCACAGATACGCAGTATTTT	TRBV11-2	NA	TRBJ2-3	NA
CASSLAVDSRNTEAFF	TGCGCCAGCAGCTTGGCAGTGGACTCCCGGAACACTGAAGCTTTCTTT	TRBV5-1	NA	TRBJ1-1	NA
CASSLAGTSGETQYF	TGTGCCAGCAGCTTAGCAGGGACTAGCGGAGAGACCCAGTACTTC	TRBV11-3	NA	TRBJ2-5	TRBD2
CASSFASTNEKLFF	TGTGCCAGCAGCTTCGCAAGCACTAATGAAAAACTGTTTTTT	TRBV11-2	NA	TRBJ1-4	NA
CASSLLDSSYNEQFF	TGTGCCAGCTCCCTTCTGGACAGCTCCTACAATGAGCAGTTCTTC	TRBV18	NA	TRBJ2-1	NA
CAWSLGQSYEQYF	TGTGCCTGGAGCTTGGGACAGTCCTACGAGCAGTACTTC	TRBV30	NA	TRBJ2-7	TRBD1